This T cell receptor (beta chain) comes out of a study of cytomegalovirus exposure and HLA in healthy donors. Study-wide points: Researchers reported in a later analysis that a missense DCLRE1C variant was tied to TCR beta V- and J-gene trimming.

Points on this clone: Its antigen is as yet unknown.

V lost 6 bases and J lost 1, with 15 bases in between. The germline CDR1 and CDR2 sequences are SNHLY and FYNNEI. The CDR3 has 15 residues. With 60 Vbeta and 13 Jbeta primers, the PCR was carried out. The table came from immunoSEQ multiplex PCR; TCRdb's copy has only in-frame clones and leaves some out. The sample lists approximately 140,000 clones, around 77% occurring once. This TCR was sampled from a woman aged 50 to 60 in good health and CMV-seronegative. Material: PBMCs. The V call is TRBV2, the J call TRBJ1-1; D is possibly TRBD1 (6 bases). The CDR3 here is CASSALGTTNTEAFF. In DNA, the CDR3 is TGTGCCAGCAGCGCTCTCGGGACAACGAACACTGAAGCTTTCTTT.